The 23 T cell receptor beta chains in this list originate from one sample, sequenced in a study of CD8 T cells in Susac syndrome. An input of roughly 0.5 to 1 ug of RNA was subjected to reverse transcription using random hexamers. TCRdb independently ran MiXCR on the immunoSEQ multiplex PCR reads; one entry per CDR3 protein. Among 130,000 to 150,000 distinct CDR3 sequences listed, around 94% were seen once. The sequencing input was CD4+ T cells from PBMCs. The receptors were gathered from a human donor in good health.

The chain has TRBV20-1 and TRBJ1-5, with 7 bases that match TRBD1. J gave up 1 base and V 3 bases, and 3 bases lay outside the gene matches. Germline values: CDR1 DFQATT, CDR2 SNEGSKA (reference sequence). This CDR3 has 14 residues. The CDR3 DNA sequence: TGCAGTGCTAGGAAGACAGGGAGCAATCAGCCCCAGCATTTT. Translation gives CSARKTGSNQPQHF.

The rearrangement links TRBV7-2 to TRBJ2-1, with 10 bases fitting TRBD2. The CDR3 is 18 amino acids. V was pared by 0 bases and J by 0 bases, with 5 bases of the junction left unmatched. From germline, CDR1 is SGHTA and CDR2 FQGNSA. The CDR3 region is CASSLAIASGSSYNEQFF. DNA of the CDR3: TGTGCCAGCAGCTTAGCGATTGCTAGCGGGAGCTCCTACAATGAGCAGTTCTTC. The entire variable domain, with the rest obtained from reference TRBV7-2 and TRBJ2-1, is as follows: GAGVSQSPSNKVTEKGKDVELRCDPISGHTALYWYRQSLGQGLEFLIYFQGNSAPDKSGLPSDRFSAERTGGSVSTLTIQRTQQEDSAVYLCASSLAIASGSSYNEQFFGPGTRLTVL.

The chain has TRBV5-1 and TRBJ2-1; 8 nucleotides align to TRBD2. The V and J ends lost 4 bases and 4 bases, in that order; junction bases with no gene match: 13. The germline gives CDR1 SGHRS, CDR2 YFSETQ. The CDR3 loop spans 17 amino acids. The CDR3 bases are TGCGCCAGCAGCCCACCGCCGACTAGCGAGCGGTACAATGAGCAGTTCTTC. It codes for CASSPPPTSERYNEQFF.

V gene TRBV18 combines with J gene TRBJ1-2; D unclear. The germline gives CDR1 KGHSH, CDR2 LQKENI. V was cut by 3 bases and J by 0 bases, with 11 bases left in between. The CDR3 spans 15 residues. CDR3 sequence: CASSPDLRANYGYTF. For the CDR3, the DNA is TGTGCCAGCTCACCGGACCTAAGGGCTAACTATGGCTACACCTTC.

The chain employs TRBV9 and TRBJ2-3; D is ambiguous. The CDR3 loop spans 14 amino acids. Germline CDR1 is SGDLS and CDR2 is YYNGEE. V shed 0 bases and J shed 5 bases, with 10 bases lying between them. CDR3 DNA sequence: TGTGCCAGCAGCGTAGCTTCCGGGTTAGATACGCAGTATTTT. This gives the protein CASSVASGLDTQYF.

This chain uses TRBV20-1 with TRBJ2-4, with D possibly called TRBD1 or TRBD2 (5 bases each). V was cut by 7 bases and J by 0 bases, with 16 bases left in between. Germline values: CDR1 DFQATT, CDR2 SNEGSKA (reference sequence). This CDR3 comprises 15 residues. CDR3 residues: CSVQGEILAKNIQYF. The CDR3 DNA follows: TGCAGTGTCCAGGGAGAAATTCTAGCCAAAAACATTCAGTACTTC.

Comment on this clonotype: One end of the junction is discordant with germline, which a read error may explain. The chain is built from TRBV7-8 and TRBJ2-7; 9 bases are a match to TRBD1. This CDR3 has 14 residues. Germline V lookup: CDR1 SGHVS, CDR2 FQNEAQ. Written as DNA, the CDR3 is TGTGCCAGCACCTTAGGGACAGGGCCCTACGAGCAGTACTTC. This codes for CASTLGTGPYEQYF.

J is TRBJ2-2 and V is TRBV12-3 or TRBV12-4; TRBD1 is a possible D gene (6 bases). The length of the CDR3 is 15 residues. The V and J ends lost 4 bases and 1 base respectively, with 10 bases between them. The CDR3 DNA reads TGTGCCAGCAGTTCCGGGACAATGAACACCGGGGAGCTGTTTTTT. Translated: CASSSGTMNTGELFF.

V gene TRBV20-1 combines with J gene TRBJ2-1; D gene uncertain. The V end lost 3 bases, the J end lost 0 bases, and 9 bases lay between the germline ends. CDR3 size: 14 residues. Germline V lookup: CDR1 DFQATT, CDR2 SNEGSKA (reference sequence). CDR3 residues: CSASGRSSYNEQFF. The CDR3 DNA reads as TGCAGTGCTAGCGGTAGGAGCTCCTACAATGAGCAGTTCTTC.

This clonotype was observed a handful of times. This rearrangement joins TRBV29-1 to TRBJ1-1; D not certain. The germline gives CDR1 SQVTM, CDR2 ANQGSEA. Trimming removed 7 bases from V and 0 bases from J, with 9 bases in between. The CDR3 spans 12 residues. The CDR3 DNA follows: TGCAGCGGAGGACGCTTGAACACTGAAGCTTTCTTT. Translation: CSGGRLNTEAFF.

CDR3: CSARRGGVYQPQHF. CDR3 DNA sequence: TGCAGTGCTAGGAGAGGTGGGGTCTATCAGCCCCAGCATTTT. J is TRBJ1-5 and V is TRBV20-1; D call uncertain. The V gene lost 3 bases and the J gene lost 5 bases, with 14 bases spanning the gap. CDR3 length: 14 amino acids. CDR1 DFQATT and CDR2 SNEGSKA come from the germline V gene (reference sequence).

For the CDR3, the DNA is TGCAGCGTTGAGCAAGTTGGCTACACCTTC. Protein product: CSVEQVGYTF. This sequence joins TRBV29-1 and TRBJ1-2; D is ambiguous. The CDR3 is made up of 10 amino acids. Trimming left V 3 bases short and J 7 bases short, with 6 bases between. CDR1 is SQVTM, CDR2 ANQGSEA, per germline.

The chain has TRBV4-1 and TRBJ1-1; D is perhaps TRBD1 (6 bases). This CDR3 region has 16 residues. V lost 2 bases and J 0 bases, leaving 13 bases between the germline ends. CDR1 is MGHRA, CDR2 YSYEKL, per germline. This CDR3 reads CASSQRSGVLNTEAFF. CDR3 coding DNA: TGCGCCAGCAGCCAAAGGTCAGGGGTGTTGAACACTGAAGCTTTCTTT.

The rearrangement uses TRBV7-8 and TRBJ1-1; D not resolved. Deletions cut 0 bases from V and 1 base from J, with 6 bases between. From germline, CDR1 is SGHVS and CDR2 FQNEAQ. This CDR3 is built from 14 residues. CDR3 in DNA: TGTGCCAGCAGCTTAGCCCTGAAGAACACTGAAGCTTTCTTT. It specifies CASSLALKNTEAFF.

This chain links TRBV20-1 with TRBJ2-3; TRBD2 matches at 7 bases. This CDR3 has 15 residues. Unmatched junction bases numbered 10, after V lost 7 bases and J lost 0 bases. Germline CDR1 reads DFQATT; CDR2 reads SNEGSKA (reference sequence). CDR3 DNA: TGCAGTGTCCCTTTAGCGGGCAGGAGCACAGATACGCAGTATTTT. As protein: CSVPLAGRSTDTQYF.

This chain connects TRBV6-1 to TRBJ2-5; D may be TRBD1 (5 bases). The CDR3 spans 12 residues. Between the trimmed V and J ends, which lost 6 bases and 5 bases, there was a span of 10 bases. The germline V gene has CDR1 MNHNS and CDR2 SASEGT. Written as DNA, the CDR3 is TGTGCCAGCAGGGGCCCAGGGGAGACCCAGTACTTC. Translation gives CASRGPGETQYF.

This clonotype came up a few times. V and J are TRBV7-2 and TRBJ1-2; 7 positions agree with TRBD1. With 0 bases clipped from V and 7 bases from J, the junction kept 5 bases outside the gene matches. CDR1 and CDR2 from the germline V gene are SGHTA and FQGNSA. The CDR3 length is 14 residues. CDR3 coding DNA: TGTGCCAGCAGCTTAGCCTCAGAGGGGGCTGGCTACACCTTC. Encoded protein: CASSLASEGAGYTF. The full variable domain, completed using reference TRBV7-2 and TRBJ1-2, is GAGVSQSPSNKVTEKGKDVELRCDPISGHTALYWYRQSLGQGLEFLIYFQGNSAPDKSGLPSDRFSAERTGGSVSTLTIQRTQQEDSAVYLCASSLASEGAGYTFGSGTRLTVV.

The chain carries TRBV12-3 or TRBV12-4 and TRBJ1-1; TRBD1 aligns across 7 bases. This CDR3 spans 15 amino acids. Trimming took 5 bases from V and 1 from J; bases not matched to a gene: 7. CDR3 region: CASSTQGTPNTEAFF. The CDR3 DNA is TGTGCCAGCAGTACACAGGGGACCCCGAACACTGAAGCTTTCTTT.

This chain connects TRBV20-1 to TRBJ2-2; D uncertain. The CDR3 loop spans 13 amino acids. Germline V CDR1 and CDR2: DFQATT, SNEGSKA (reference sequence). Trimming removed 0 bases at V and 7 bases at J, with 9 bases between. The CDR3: CSARELSDGELFF. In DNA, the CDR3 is TGCAGTGCTAGAGAACTGTCTGACGGGGAGCTGTTTTTT.

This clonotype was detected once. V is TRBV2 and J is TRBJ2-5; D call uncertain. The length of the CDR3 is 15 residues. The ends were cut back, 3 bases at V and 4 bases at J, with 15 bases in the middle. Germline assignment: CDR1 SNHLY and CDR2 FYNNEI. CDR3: CASSDKLGSSETQYF. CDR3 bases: TGTGCCAGCAGTGATAAGCTAGGATCTTCAGAGACCCAGTACTTC.

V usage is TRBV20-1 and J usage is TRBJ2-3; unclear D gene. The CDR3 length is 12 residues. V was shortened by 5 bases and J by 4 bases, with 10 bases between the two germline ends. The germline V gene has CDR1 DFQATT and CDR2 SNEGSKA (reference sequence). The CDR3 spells CSAFSPADTQYF. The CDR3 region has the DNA TGCAGTGCTTTTAGCCCCGCAGATACGCAGTATTTT.

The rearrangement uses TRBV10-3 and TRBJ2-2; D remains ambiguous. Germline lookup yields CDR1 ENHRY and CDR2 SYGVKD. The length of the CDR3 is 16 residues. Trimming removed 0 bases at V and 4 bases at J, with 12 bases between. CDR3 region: CAISESMAGGTGELFF. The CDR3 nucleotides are TGTGCCATCAGTGAGTCGATGGCAGGCGGCACCGGGGAGCTGTTTTTT.

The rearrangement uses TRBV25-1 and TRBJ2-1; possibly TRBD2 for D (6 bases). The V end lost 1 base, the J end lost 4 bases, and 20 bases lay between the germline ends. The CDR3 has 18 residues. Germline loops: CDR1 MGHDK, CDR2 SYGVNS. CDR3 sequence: CASSEWHSGVAEYNEQFF. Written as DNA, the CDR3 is TGTGCCAGCAGTGAATGGCACTCGGGGGTAGCGGAGTACAATGAGCAGTTCTTC. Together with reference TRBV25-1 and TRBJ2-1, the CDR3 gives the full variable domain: EADIYQTPRYLVIGTGKKITLECSQTMGHDKMYWYQQDPGMELHLIHYSYGVNSTEKGDLSSESTVSRIRTEHFPLTLESARPSHTSQYLCASSEWHSGVAEYNEQFFGPGTRLTVL.